These 32 T cell receptor beta chains were all obtained from the same sample, sequenced in a study of OX40 agonist ivuxolimab in advanced cancers. Generated by immunoSEQ multiplex PCR, the TCRdb table keeps only in-frame clones and is missing some. The sample has approximately 69,000 clones; 60% to 85% are singletons. The material was CD4+ or CD8+ T cells sorted from blood, obtained in a trial of the OX40 agonist ivuxolimab. Receptors originate from an adult with an advanced solid tumor such as melanoma, head and neck, liver or kidney cancer.

The chain links TRBV5-1 to TRBJ1-1; no reliable D call. The CDR3 runs to 14 residues. The V end lost 1 base, the J end lost 4 bases, and 11 bases lay between the germline ends. Germline V gene data show CDR1 as SGHRS and CDR2 as YFSETQ. The DNA for the CDR3 is TGCGCCAGCAGCTTGAGGTCCAACCCCACTGAAGCTTTCTTT. Encoded protein: CASSLRSNPTEAFF.

The chain links TRBV5-1 to TRBJ2-6, with TRBD1 matching over 9 bases. The CDR3 has 16 amino acids. After removal of 4 bases from V and 0 bases from J, the junction contained 2 bases not matched to a gene. Germline V CDR1 and CDR2: SGHRS, YFSETQ. The CDR3 is CASSETGGSGANVLTF. The CDR3 nucleotides are TGCGCCAGCAGCGAGACAGGGGGCTCTGGGGCCAACGTCCTGACTTTC.

Only one count was recorded for this clone. This sequence joins TRBV5-1 and TRBJ2-1; 8 bases are shared with TRBD1. Trimming took 6 bases from V and 5 from J; bases not matched to a gene: 16. Germline-derived CDR1 and CDR2 are SGHRS and YFSETQ. The CDR3 loop spans 17 amino acids. This CDR3 is CASTSPSSGGLDNEQFF. The CDR3 bases are TGCGCCAGCACATCCCCAAGCTCAGGGGGCTTAGACAATGAGCAGTTCTTC.

This clone was seen once. The gene calls are TRBV15 and TRBJ2-7; D is unclear. V dropped 2 bases and J dropped 2 bases, with 10 bases sitting between them. The CDR3 has 14 residues. Germline-derived CDR1 and CDR2 are LNHNV and YYDKDF (reference sequence). This CDR3 is CATSRSYDAYEQYF. DNA for the CDR3: TGTGCCACCAGCAGATCCTACGACGCCTACGAGCAGTACTTC.

This chain joins TRBV19 and TRBJ2-7; TRBD1 matches 7 bases. V shed 7 bases, J shed 2 bases, and the junction held 8 bases outside the gene matches. The CDR3 loop spans 14 amino acids. Germline lookup yields CDR1 LNHDA and CDR2 SQIVND (reference sequence). The CDR3 DNA reads TGTGCCAGTAAAACCGACAGGGCCCCCTACGAGCAGTACTTC. The encoded protein is CASKTDRAPYEQYF.

The chain carries TRBV9 and TRBJ1-1; D is possibly TRBD1 (5 bases). Germline V gene sequence: CDR1 SGDLS, CDR2 YYNGEE. The CDR3 covers 19 residues. Trimming removed 1 base at V and 0 bases at J, with 22 bases between. The CDR3 bases are TGTGCCAGCAGCGTATCCTCCGGGGCAGGACGAGGTTTGAACACTGAAGCTTTCTTT. This codes for CASSVSSGAGRGLNTEAFF.

Of note for this clone: The germline gene is not matched at one end of the junction; a read error may be the cause. The genes are TRBV5-1 and TRBJ1-6; TRBD1 might be the D (5 bases). The CDR3 loop spans 14 amino acids. CDR1 is SGHRS and CDR2 is YFSETQ in the germline V gene. The CDR3 loop is CASSPPGTNSLLHF. The CDR3 DNA follows: TGCGCCAGCAGCCCACCAGGGACTAATTCACTCCTCCACTTT.

The chain recombines TRBV7-8 with TRBJ1-4, with TRBD1 identical over 9 bases. From germline, CDR1 is SGHVS and CDR2 FQNEAQ. This CDR3 is built from 16 residues. J gave up 8 bases and V 6 bases, and 13 bases lay outside the gene matches. As DNA, the CDR3 is TGTGCCAGCAGACTTGGGACAGGGAGTGGTGTGGAAAAACTGTTTTTT. Its translation is CASRLGTGSGVEKLFF.

The chain has TRBV18 and TRBJ1-4; TRBD1 aligns across 9 bases. CDR1 and CDR2 (germline): KGHSH, LQKENI. The length of the CDR3 is 16 residues. Trimming took 4 bases from V and 2 from J; bases not matched to a gene: 5. The CDR3 sequence is CASSLTGGSTNEKLFF. The CDR3 DNA is TGTGCCAGCTCACTGACAGGGGGATCTACTAATGAAAAACTGTTTTTT.

The V gene is TRBV2, the J gene TRBJ2-1, with unresolved D. V gave up 7 bases and J gave up 4 bases, with 5 bases separating them. CDR1 and CDR2 from the germline V gene are SNHLY and FYNNEI. This CDR3 contains 11 residues. CDR3 in amino acids: CASIPYNEQFF. The CDR3 DNA follows: TGTGCCAGCATCCCGTACAATGAGCAGTTCTTC.

The chain is built from TRBV30 and TRBJ2-1; 9 bases align to TRBD1. The junction had 4 bases not matched to a gene; V was cut back by 3 bases and J by 10 bases. This CDR3 is 12 amino acids long. Germline lookup yields CDR1 GTSNPN and CDR2 SVGIG (reference sequence). CDR3 DNA sequence: TGTGCCTGGAGCCGACAGGGGGACGAGCAGTTCTTC. As protein: CAWSRQGDEQFF. Using reference TRBV30 and TRBJ2-1 for the parts outside the CDR3, the full variable domain is SQTIHQWPATLVQPVGSPLSLECTVEGTSNPNLYWYRQAAGRGLQLLFYSVGIGQISSEVPQNLSASRPQDRQFILSSKKLLLSDSGFYLCAWSRQGDEQFFGPGTRLTVL.

The chain has TRBV6-1 and TRBJ1-5; no reliable D call. Per the germline V gene, CDR1 is MNHNS and CDR2 is SASEGT. Trimming removed 2 bases at V and 5 bases at J, with 13 bases between. The CDR3 is 15 amino acids. The chain's CDR3 is CASSEYSGWDQPQHF. The CDR3 DNA reads as TGTGCCAGCAGTGAATATTCCGGGTGGGATCAGCCCCAGCATTTT.

The rearrangement links TRBV4-2 to TRBJ1-2; maybe TRBD1 (6 bases). This CDR3 has 15 residues. Germline loops: CDR1 LGHNA, CDR2 YNFKEQ. Trimming cost V 0 bases and J 5 bases, with 13 bases left between them. The DNA for the CDR3 is TGTGCCAGCAGCCAAGATAGGGGGGCGACATATGGCTACACCTTC. Its translation is CASSQDRGATYGYTF.

This clone was seen only once. J is TRBJ1-1 and V is TRBV5-6; D gene unclear. Germline V gives CDR1 SGHDT, CDR2 YYEEEE. The CDR3 sequence is 13 residues long. Trimming stripped 0 bases from V and 8 bases from J, with 11 bases between. The CDR3: CASSLVGVREAFF. The CDR3 coding sequence is TGTGCCAGCAGCTTGGTGGGTGTGCGCGAAGCTTTCTTT.

The chain employs TRBV27 and TRBJ2-2; no clear D gene. V was trimmed by 2 bases and J by 6 bases, leaving 7 bases between them. Germline values: CDR1 MNHEY, CDR2 SMNVEV (reference sequence). The CDR3 runs to 13 residues. DNA for the CDR3: TGTGCCAGCAGTTTAAACCCGGCCGGGGAGCTGTTTTTT. Its translation is CASSLNPAGELFF.

This clone was counted only a few times. The chain joins TRBV5-8 to TRBJ1-1; no clear D. The V gene's germline CDR1 is SGHTS and CDR2 YDEGEE. The V end was cut by 4 bases, the J end by 3 bases, with 16 bases between. The CDR3 spans 15 residues. Here the CDR3 DNA reads TGTGCCAGCAGCCGTCGGGCCACCCGGGACACTGAAGCTTTCTTT. Residues: CASSRRATRDTEAFF.

The chain has TRBV15 and TRBJ2-1; D ambiguous. CDR1 and CDR2 from the germline V gene are LNHNV and YYDKDF (reference sequence). Trimming took 0 bases from V and 5 from J, leaving 17 bases between them. CDR3 size: 17 residues. For the CDR3, the DNA is TGTGCCACCAGCAGAGATCGTAATCGTCTGCGGCACAATGAGCAGTTCTTC. This gives the protein CATSRDRNRLRHNEQFF.

The CDR3: CASSIGPTGTGVQHEQFF. CDR3 sequence (DNA): TGTGCCAGTAGTATAGGTCCGACCGGGACAGGGGTCCAACATGAGCAGTTCTTC. V and J are TRBV19 and TRBJ2-1; 10 positions match TRBD1. CDR1 and CDR2 (germline): LNHDA, SQIVND (reference sequence). The CDR3 spans 18 residues. With 1 base clipped from V and 8 bases from J, the junction kept 14 bases outside the gene matches.

There are a few counts of this clone. In DNA form, the CDR3 reads TGTGCCAGCAGTTACGCCATTGCAGCAGATACGCAGTATTTT. Encoded protein: CASSYAIAADTQYF. The chain couples TRBV6-5 to TRBJ2-3; unclear D gene. The CDR3 has 14 residues. V lost 2 bases, J lost 4 bases, and 10 bases lay in between. CDR1 is MNHEY, CDR2 SVGAGI, per germline.

CDR3 residues: CASSLFGGGAGEQYF. The CDR3 DNA sequence: TGTGCCAGCAGTTTATTTGGGGGGGGAGCTGGGGAGCAGTACTTC. V usage is TRBV27 and J usage is TRBJ2-7, with TRBD2 matching 7 bases. The germline gives CDR1 MNHEY, CDR2 SMNVEV (reference sequence). The length of the CDR3 is 15 residues. J lost 7 bases, V lost 1 base, and 10 bases had no gene match.

In this sample, this clone turned up a few times. The chain carries TRBV7-2 and TRBJ2-1, with 10 positions matching TRBD2. Per germline, CDR1 SGHTA and CDR2 FQGNSA. The CDR3 length is 17 residues. V lost 5 bases to trimming and J lost 4 bases; unmatched junction nucleotides: 11. The DNA of the CDR3 is TGTGCCAGCAGCCCCCGGAAGGGACTAGCGAGTTACAATGAGCAGTTCTTC. It translates to CASSPRKGLASYNEQFF.

The chain couples TRBV25-1 to TRBJ1-5; possible D gene TRBD1, 6 bases. The CDR3 has 14 amino acids. CDR1 and CDR2 from the germline V gene are MGHDK and SYGVNS. The V end lost 6 bases, the J end lost 2 bases, and 11 bases lay between the germline ends. The CDR3 DNA is TGTGCCAGCAGAGGGGACATCGGCAATCAGCCCCAGCATTTT. Its translation is CASRGDIGNQPQHF.

J is TRBJ2-1 and V is TRBV5-1; TRBD2 is a possible D gene (6 bases). CDR3 length: 14 residues. Per the germline V gene, CDR1 is SGHRS and CDR2 is YFSETQ. With 3 bases removed from V and 4 bases from J, the gap between germline ends came to 11 bases. CDR3 sequence reads: CASSYDGGYNEQFF. The DNA for the CDR3 is TGCGCCAGCAGCTACGACGGGGGTTACAATGAGCAGTTCTTC.

The DNA of the CDR3 is TGCGCCAGCAGCTTCAACGCAGAGACCCAGTACTTC. It is translated as CASSFNAETQYF. The rearrangement links TRBV5-1 to TRBJ2-5; D ambiguous. The CDR3 runs to 12 residues. V dropped 2 bases and J dropped 4 bases, with 6 bases sitting between them. Looked up from germline, CDR1 is SGHRS and CDR2 is YFSETQ.

The rearrangement uses TRBV5-1 and TRBJ1-4; 9 bases fit TRBD1. V lost 4 bases and J lost 7; bases outside the gene matches: 8. CDR1 is SGHRS and CDR2 is YFSETQ in the germline V gene. The CDR3 extends over 15 amino acids. CDR3 DNA: TGCGCCAGCAGCCCCAACCGACAGGGGGGTGAAAAACTGTTTTTT. Its protein is CASSPNRQGGEKLFF.

This clone occurred a few times. The V gene is TRBV7-9, the J gene TRBJ1-4, with D uncertain. V was pared by 5 bases and J by 0 bases, with 10 bases between. The CDR3 totals 15 residues. Germline CDR1 reads SEHNR; CDR2 reads FQNEAQ (reference sequence). CDR3: CASSAPGSTNEKLFF. CDR3 in DNA: TGTGCCAGCAGCGCTCCCGGATCAACTAATGAAAAACTGTTTTTT. Combining the CDR3 with reference TRBV7-9 and TRBJ1-4 gives the whole variable domain DTGVSQNPRHKITKRGQNVTFRCDPISEHNRLYWYRQTLGQGPEFLTYFQNEAQLEKSRLLSDRFSAERPKGSFSTLEIQRTEQGDSAMYLCASSAPGSTNEKLFFGSGTQLSVL.

The chain joins TRBV9 to TRBJ1-5, with TRBD1 matching 9 bases. This CDR3 is 16 amino acids long. With V trimmed by 3 bases and J by 3 bases, 7 bases remained unmatched. From germline, CDR1 is SGDLS and CDR2 YYNGEE. CDR3 amino acids: CASSAGQGDFNQPQHF. In nucleotides, the CDR3 is TGTGCCAGCAGCGCGGGACAGGGCGACTTCAATCAGCCCCAGCATTTT.

The CDR3 DNA follows: TGTGCCTGGAGGGGCGGGGGTTCTCAGCCCCAGCATTTT. Residues: CAWRGGGSQPQHF. The rearrangement uses TRBV30 and TRBJ1-5; D might be TRBD1 (5 bases). CDR1 GTSNPN and CDR2 SVGIG come from the germline V gene (reference sequence). This CDR3 is built from 13 residues. V was pared by 3 bases and J by 6 bases, with 12 bases between.

This clone was observed once. Other DNA sequences of this sample code for an identical CDR3. The V call is TRBV7-3, the J call TRBJ2-3; 7 bases are a match to TRBD2. The V segment lost 1 base and the J segment 5 bases; nucleotides outside the gene matches: 0. The CDR3 length is 13 residues. The V gene's germline CDR1 is SGHTA and CDR2 FQGTGA. CDR3 nucleotides: TGTGCCAGCAGCTTAAGGGAGGGAGATACGCAGTATTTT. It yields the protein CASSLREGDTQYF.

V is TRBV27 and J is TRBJ2-1; 14 positions agree with TRBD2. Germline V gene sequence: CDR1 MNHEY, CDR2 SMNVEV (reference sequence). CDR3 size: 19 residues. Trimming cost V 3 bases and J 1 base; bases outside gene matches: 8. The DNA of the CDR3 is TGTGCCAGCAGTTTCTCGAGACTAGCGGGAGGGAGGTCCTACAATGAGCAGTTCTTC. Protein: CASSFSRLAGGRSYNEQFF.

This chain links TRBV2 with TRBJ2-6, with 7 bases aligning to TRBD1. The CDR3 is 18 amino acids. With 5 bases clipped from V and 0 bases from J, the junction kept 10 bases outside the gene matches. The germline CDR1 and CDR2 sequences are SNHLY and FYNNEI. CDR3 in DNA: TGTGCCAGCAGTCCTCGGACAGGTAGCCTCTCTGGGGCCAACGTCCTGACTTTC. Translated: CASSPRTGSLSGANVLTF.

This clone was observed a handful of times. This sequence joins TRBV6-1 and TRBJ2-5; weak D call: TRBD2 (5 bases). CDR3 length: 13 amino acids. Germline-derived CDR1 and CDR2 are MNHNS and SASEGT. The V end was cut by 2 bases, the J end by 6 bases, with 10 bases between. The CDR3 here is CASSEREVKTQYF. In nucleotides, the CDR3 is TGTGCCAGCAGTGAACGGGAAGTAAAGACCCAGTACTTC.